This TCR beta chain is drawn from a study of shared clonotypes between healthy human individuals. When replicate PCRs were run on sorted subsets, they used 150 to 250 ng DNA, tens of thousands of T cell genomes. Here immunoSEQ multiplex PCR was the method, and the copy in TCRdb shows in-frame clones only, minus some. The sample records about 1 million clones, roughly 80% being singletons. Germline CDR1 GTSNPN, CDR2 SVGIG (reference sequence). This CDR3 is built from 15 residues. V was pared by 2 bases and J by 8 bases, with 9 bases of the junction left unmatched. The sequenced sample consisted of memory CD4+ T cells sorted from blood. Sample subset: CD45RA-negative fraction. The receptor was isolated from a man aged 18 to 30 in good health. The chain combines TRBV30 with TRBJ1-6; 7 bases are a match to TRBD1. For the CDR3, the DNA is TGTGCCTGGAGTACCAAGACAGGGAAGTATTCACCCCTCCACTTT. This gives the protein CAWSTKTGKYSPLHF.